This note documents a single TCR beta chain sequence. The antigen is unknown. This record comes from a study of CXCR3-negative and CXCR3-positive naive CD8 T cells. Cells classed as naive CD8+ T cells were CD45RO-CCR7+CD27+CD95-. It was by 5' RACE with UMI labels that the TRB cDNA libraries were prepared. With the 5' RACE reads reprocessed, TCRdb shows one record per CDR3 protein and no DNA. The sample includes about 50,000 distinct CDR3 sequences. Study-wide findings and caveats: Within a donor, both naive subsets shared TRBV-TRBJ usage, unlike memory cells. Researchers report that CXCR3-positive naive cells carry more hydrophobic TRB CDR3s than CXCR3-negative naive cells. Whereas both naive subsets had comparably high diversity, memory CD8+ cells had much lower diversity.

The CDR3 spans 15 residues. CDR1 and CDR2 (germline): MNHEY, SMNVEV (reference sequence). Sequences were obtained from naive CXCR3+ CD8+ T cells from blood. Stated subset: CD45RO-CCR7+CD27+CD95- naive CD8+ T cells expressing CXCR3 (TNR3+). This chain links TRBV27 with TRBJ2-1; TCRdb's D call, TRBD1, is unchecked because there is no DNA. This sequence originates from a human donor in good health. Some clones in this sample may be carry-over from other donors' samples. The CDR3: CASSPRDRSDNEQFF.